This T cell receptor (beta chain) is from a study of CD8+ T cells in alopecia areata. Looking at the study overall: Affected scalp percentage set treated patients' severity scores. Study findings and constraints: During tofacitinib treatment, many expanded lesional clones remained in scalp and blood.

Extraction of RNA preceded its reverse transcription into cDNA, which served as the sequencing template. Repertoires were generated with immunoSEQ multiplex PCR, while TCRdb's copy carries only in-frame clones and drops some. The table shows some 150,000 clones, with around 58% occurring only once. Treatment described: oral pan-JAK inhibitor, 5-10 mg twice daily. Trimming shortened V by 4 bases and J by 7 bases, and 11 bases separated the two germline ends. This CDR3 is built from 13 residues. Germline CDR1 is MNHEY and CDR2 is SMNVEV (reference sequence). A word on this clone: Antigen unknown.

The chain joins TRBV27 to TRBJ1-5; D unclear. The sequence was obtained from a human donor with alopecia areata. The sample in question was CD4+ T cells sorted from blood, obtained at approximately week 56, from a patient treated with tofacitinib. The chain's CDR3 is CASSWVGGQPQHF. The CDR3 DNA reads as TGTGCCAGCAGTTGGGTAGGTGGACAGCCCCAGCATTTT.